A few counts support the clone carrying this TCR beta chain. The sample originates from a study of blood T cells in healthy people across ages. Then a second PCR, running roughly 7 to 11 cycles, was carried out with a sample-barcoded 5' primer and a J-beta primer mix. Every molecule of cDNA carried a tag from a template-switch adaptor with 12 random nucleotides. TCRdb reprocessed the 5' RACE reads with MiXCR, giving one entry per CDR3 protein. Of some 1.1 million distinct CDR3 sequences listed, around two fifths are singletons. Germline V gene lookup returns CDR1 MDHEN and CDR2 SYDVKM. Trimming left V 3 bases short and J 1 base short, with 10 bases between. CDR3 size: 16 residues.

Sequenced material: blood. The chain links TRBV28 to TRBJ2-6; the D is unclear. The origin of this receptor is a man younger than 35 in good health. As DNA, the CDR3 is TGTGCCAGCAGTTTGGTACTCCCATCTGGGGCCAACGTCCTGACTTTC. Translation: CASSLVLPSGANVLTF.